This T cell receptor (beta chain) was recovered during a study of control samples from healthy donors and cancer patients. Only in-frame clones appear in the TCRdb table, and some are missing; sequencing was by immunoSEQ multiplex PCR. The data contain tens of thousands of clones, 91% of them singletons. There are 16 residues in the CDR3. From germline, CDR1 is SGHDN and CDR2 FVKESK. Trimming left V 0 bases short and J 2 bases short, with 13 bases between. This chain uses TRBV14 with TRBJ2-5; D ambiguous. The source material was PBMCs. The clonotype originates from a man aged 30-40 years with colorectal cancer. CDR3 residues: CASSQDQEAGQETQYF. CDR3 nucleotide sequence: TGTGCCAGCAGCCAAGACCAAGAGGCCGGACAAGAGACCCAGTACTTC.